This T cell receptor (beta chain) was sequenced during a study of cytomegalovirus exposure and HLA in healthy donors. Overall study: Earlier, 100 million or so unique TCR beta sequences were recovered from 170 million or so T cells by an analysis. General study points: As was reported, the HLA-A and HLA-B alleles of most subjects were accurately predicted from TCR beta sequences. Links to common viral pathogens appeared, in a later analysis, for several of the most significant clusters.

On this clone itself: Its target is not known.

A multiplex PCR was run with 60 Vbeta primers and 13 Jbeta primers. Repertoires were generated with immunoSEQ multiplex PCR, while TCRdb's copy carries only in-frame clones and drops some. The listing contains 150,000 to 200,000 clones. V lost 6 bases, J lost 4 bases, and 9 bases stayed unmatched. The CDR3 length is 15 residues. Per germline, CDR1 LNHDA and CDR2 SQIVND (reference sequence). The rearrangement uses TRBV19 and TRBJ1-5, with 7 bases that match TRBD1. The sequence derives from a man aged 25-40 years in good health and CMV-seronegative. What was sequenced was PBMCs. CDR3 DNA: TGTGCCAGTAGCCAAGGACAGGATTGGAATCAGCCCCAGCATTTT. Protein product: CASSQGQDWNQPQHF.